This T cell receptor beta chain is from a study of shared clonotypes between healthy human individuals. CDR1 SQVTM and CDR2 ANQGSEA come from the germline V gene. The V end lost 7 bases, the J end lost 3 bases, and 15 bases lay between the germline ends. The CDR3 runs to 13 residues. Measured with immunoSEQ multiplex PCR; TCRdb has only the in-frame clones, and not every one. The sample shows about 180,000 clones, 85% to 95% of them seen only once. The sequenced sample was naive CD4+ T cells sorted from blood. Subset in this sample: CD45RA+ positively selected. This TCR was sampled from a woman between 25 and 40 years old in good health. This chain connects TRBV29-1 to TRBJ1-1; a possible D gene is TRBD1 (6 bases). The CDR3, as DNA: TGCAGCGCCCTTGGCGGGACACACACTGAAGCTTTCTTT. This translates into CSALGGTHTEAFF.